This TCR beta chain emerged from a study of post-analysis software for immune sequencing data. Study conclusions and caveats: TRBV5-6, TRBV5-1 and TRBV20-1 belonged to a set of about five TRBV segments that were more frequent in patients than controls. Versus controls, multiple sclerosis patients showed significantly lower diversity (normalized Chao1). Strong co-clustering by F measure was evident for samples that had been prepared in the same batch.

cDNA libraries of TCR beta carried unique molecular identifiers. Some 450,000 cDNA molecules were recovered from an input of 1 to 10 million T cells. TCRdb used MiXCR to reprocess the PCR reads, holding one entry per CDR3 protein. This sample has hundreds of thousands of distinct CDR3 sequences, with 55% to 60% found just once. This clonotype has more than one count but fewer than ten. Its antigen is as yet unknown. Looked up from germline, CDR1 is MNHNY and CDR2 is SVGAGI (reference sequence). The CDR3 totals 13 residues. Between the trimmed V and J ends, which lost 2 bases and 1 base, there was a span of 3 bases.

This TCR was recovered from a girl aged 2 to 10 with multiple sclerosis. Sequences were obtained from blood. The rearrangement joins TRBV6-6 to TRBJ1-5; no definite D call. CDR3 loop: CASSYRSNQPQHF. DNA for the CDR3: TGTGCCAGCAGTTACCGGAGCAATCAGCCCCAGCATTTT.